This T cell receptor beta chain was retrieved from a study of STAT5B mutations in CD4+ large granular lymphocyte leukemia. Whole-study findings and limits: 8/27 top patient clones versus 2/35 control clones were TRBV06-family.

Remarks on this clone: The target antigen is unknown.

Under the authors' procedure: The detection floor for productive clonotype frequency was 2.59 x 10-5. TCRdb's copy holds only in-frame clones and misses some; the assay was immunoSEQ multiplex PCR. From that table come the V and J calls and clone size; the DNA was used to work out D and trimming. The table shows around 35,000 clones, with 70% to 90% occurring only once. CDR3 length equals 13 residues. Germline values: CDR1 SGHDN, CDR2 FVKESK. Deletions cut 0 bases from V and 2 bases from J, with 5 bases between. This receptor was taken from a human donor in good health. The sample consisted of CD4+ T cells from blood buffy coats. This chain uses TRBV14 with TRBJ2-7; D is uncertain. The CDR3 nucleotides read TGTGCCAGCAGCCAAGATAGGACCTACGAGCAGTACTTC. As protein: CASSQDRTYEQYF.